These 11 T cell receptor beta chains originate from one sample sequenced in a study of CD8 T cells in ankylosing spondylitis. The study's findings and limits: In ankylosing spondylitis blood, a motif of roughly 8 highly homologous TCR beta variants appeared characteristic.

TCRdb recomputed calls from the 5' RACE reads with MiXCR, one row per CDR3 protein. The sample includes fewer than 500,000 distinct CDR3 sequences, 26% seen only once; the top ten take approximately 1%. Antigens of these TCRs are unknown. Sequenced sample: blood, either unsorted or a sorted T cell fraction (not recorded which). The receptors were sampled from a male donor with ankylosing spondylitis.

The chain's CDR3 is CASSHLDASYEQYF. CDR3 bases: TGTGCCAGCAGCCATTTGGACGCCTCCTACGAGCAGTACTTC. J is TRBJ2-7 and V is TRBV3-1; D unresolved. Trimming cost V 3 bases and J 0 bases, with 9 bases left between them. Germline loops: CDR1 LGHDT, CDR2 YNNKEL (reference sequence). The CDR3 sequence is 14 residues long.

J is TRBJ2-7 and V is TRBV4-2; D is possibly TRBD2 (6 bases). This CDR3 region has 18 residues. Trimming cost V 7 bases and J 0 bases, with 25 bases left between them. The V gene's germline CDR1 is LGHNA and CDR2 YNFKEQ. CDR3 sequence: CASTPWDSWRGSSYEQYF. Here the CDR3 DNA reads TGTGCCAGCACCCCCTGGGATAGTTGGCGGGGAAGCTCCTACGAGCAGTACTTC.

This clonotype was seen only a few times. The genes are TRBV6-1 and TRBJ2-1; the D gene is possibly TRBD1 (5 bases). CDR3 size: 15 residues. Trimming left V 5 bases short and J 0 bases short, with 11 bases between. Germline V lookup: CDR1 MNHNS, CDR2 SASEGT. CDR3 region: CASSRQLGSYNEQFF. In DNA form, the CDR3 reads TGTGCCAGCAGTCGACAGCTTGGCTCCTACAATGAGCAGTTCTTC.

This clonotype was observed a few times. The chain carries TRBV20-1 and TRBJ2-4; 9 positions match TRBD2. V lost 2 bases to trimming and J lost 7 bases; unmatched junction nucleotides: 6. The CDR3 loop spans 14 amino acids. Germline lookup yields CDR1 DFQATT and CDR2 SNEGSKA (reference sequence). CDR3 in amino acids: CSARLSGSLNIQYF. Written as DNA, the CDR3 is TGCAGTGCTAGACTTAGCGGGAGTCTGAACATTCAGTACTTC.

This clonotype was seen more than once but under ten times. The chain links TRBV2 to TRBJ2-5; 9 bases line up with TRBD1. J lost 1 base, V lost 9 bases, and 3 bases had no gene match. Per germline, CDR1 SNHLY and CDR2 FYNNEI. The CDR3 runs 13 residues. CDR3 loop: CASGTGIQETQYF. DNA for the CDR3: TGTGCCAGTGGGACAGGGATCCAAGAGACCCAGTACTTC. Variable domain in full (rest from reference TRBV2 and TRBJ2-5): EPEVTQTPSHQVTQMGQEVILRCVPISNHLYFYWYRQILGQKVEFLVSFYNNEISEKSEIFDDQFSVERPDGSNFTLKIRSTKLEDSAMYFCASGTGIQETQYFGPGTRLLVL.

The rearrangement links TRBV20-1 to TRBJ2-7, with 9 bases matching TRBD1. CDR3 size: 13 residues. Germline V CDR1 and CDR2: DFQATT, SNEGSKA (reference sequence). The V and J ends lost 6 bases and 3 bases, in that order; junction bases with no gene match: 6. CDR3 in amino acids: CSAMGQGNYEQYV. The CDR3 coding sequence is TGCAGTGCCATGGGACAGGGTAACTACGAGCAGTACGTC.

The rearrangement uses TRBV15 and TRBJ2-1; the D gene is possibly TRBD2 (5 bases). CDR1 is LNHNV, CDR2 YYDKDF, per germline (reference sequence). This CDR3 is 15 amino acids long. V was shortened by 0 bases and J by 8 bases, with 14 bases between the two germline ends. The CDR3 DNA follows: TGTGCCACCAGCAGAGATATGCCCCTGGGAGATGAGCAGTTCTTC. Protein product: CATSRDMPLGDEQFF.

A few counts support this clonotype. The V call is TRBV20-1, the J call TRBJ2-3, with a tentative D call TRBD1 (5 bases). CDR1 is DFQATT and CDR2 is SNEGSKA in the germline V gene (reference sequence). The CDR3 contains 15 residues. V was pared by 4 bases and J by 4 bases, with 18 bases between. CDR3 sequence reads: CSAITSRQGSDTQYF. The CDR3 coding sequence is TGCAGTGCTATTACATCACGGCAGGGTTCAGATACGCAGTATTTT.

The chain recombines TRBV5-5 with TRBJ1-4; perhaps TRBD1 as D (5 bases). Germline V gene data show CDR1 as SGHKS and CDR2 as YYEKEE (reference sequence). Trimming left V 1 base short and J 8 bases short, with 12 bases between. This CDR3 has 14 residues. The CDR3 here is CASSLSPGQEKLFF. CDR3 sequence (DNA): TGTGCCAGCAGCTTGTCTCCGGGGCAGGAAAAACTGTTTTTT.

The chain recombines TRBV7-2 with TRBJ2-7; D ambiguous. CDR3 length: 12 amino acids. The germline V gene has CDR1 SGHTA and CDR2 FQGNSA. V lost 1 base, J lost 3 bases, and 4 bases lay in between. CDR3 protein: CASSLVFYEQYF. CDR3 sequence (DNA): TGTGCCAGCAGCTTAGTATTCTACGAGCAGTACTTC.

The chain uses TRBV15 and TRBJ2-3; D is ambiguous. Germline loops: CDR1 LNHNV, CDR2 YYDKDF (reference sequence). The ends were cut back, 0 bases at V and 0 bases at J, with 10 bases in the middle. This CDR3 is 16 amino acids long. The CDR3 DNA is TGTGCCACCAGCAGAGAGGCAGACTTTAGCACAGATACGCAGTATTTT. Residues: CATSREADFSTDTQYF.